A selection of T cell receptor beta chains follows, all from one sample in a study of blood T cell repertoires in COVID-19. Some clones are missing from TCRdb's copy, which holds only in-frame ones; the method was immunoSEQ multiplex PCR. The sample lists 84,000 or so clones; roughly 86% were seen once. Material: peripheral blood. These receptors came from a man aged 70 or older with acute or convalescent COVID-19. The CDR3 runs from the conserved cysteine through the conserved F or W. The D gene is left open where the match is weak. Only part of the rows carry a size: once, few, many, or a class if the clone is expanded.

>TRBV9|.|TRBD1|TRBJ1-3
CASSVVSEGAAGNTIYF
TGTGCCAGCAGCGTAGTATCCGAGGGGGCGGCCGGAAACACCATATATTTT
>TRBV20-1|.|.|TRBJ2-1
CSASLPLARTQVLDEQFF
TGCAGTGCTAGTTTACCCCTGGCAAGGACTCAGGTCCTTGATGAGCAGTTCTTC
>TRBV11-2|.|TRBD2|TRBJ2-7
CASSLATGETSGSYEQYF
TGTGCCAGCAGCTTAGCCACAGGCGAAACTAGCGGGAGTTACGAGCAGTACTTC
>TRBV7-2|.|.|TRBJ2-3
CASSSSIGSGTDTQYF
TGTGCCAGCAGCTCTTCAATAGGTAGCGGCACAGATACGCAGTATTTT
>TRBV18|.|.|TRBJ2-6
CASSHPGGAGANVLTF
TGTGCCAGCTCACACCCCGGCGGGGCTGGGGCCAACGTCCTGACTTTC
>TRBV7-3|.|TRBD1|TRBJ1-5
CASSFQQGAGGQSNQPQHF
TGTGCCAGCAGTTTTCAACAGGGGGCTGGGGGCCAAAGCAATCAGCCCCAGCATTTT
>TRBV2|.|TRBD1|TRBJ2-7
CASSGQGYEQYF
TGTGCCAGCAGCGGACAGGGGTACGAGCAGTACTTC
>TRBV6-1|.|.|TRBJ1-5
CASSEVQYNQPQHF
TGTGCCAGCAGTGAAGTACAGTACAATCAGCCCCAGCATTTT
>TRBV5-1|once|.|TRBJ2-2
CASSLAGGFGAGELFF
TGCGCCAGCAGCTTGGCCGGAGGGTTTGGCGCCGGGGAGCTGTTTTTT
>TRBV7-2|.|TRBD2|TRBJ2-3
CASSLFIAGLSTDTQYF
TGTGCCAGCAGCTTATTCATAGCGGGGCTTTCCACAGATACGCAGTATTTT
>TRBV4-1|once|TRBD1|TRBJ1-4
CASSQDETGTGNEKLFF
TGCGCCAGCAGCCAAGACGAGACCGGGACAGGTAATGAAAAACTGTTTTTT